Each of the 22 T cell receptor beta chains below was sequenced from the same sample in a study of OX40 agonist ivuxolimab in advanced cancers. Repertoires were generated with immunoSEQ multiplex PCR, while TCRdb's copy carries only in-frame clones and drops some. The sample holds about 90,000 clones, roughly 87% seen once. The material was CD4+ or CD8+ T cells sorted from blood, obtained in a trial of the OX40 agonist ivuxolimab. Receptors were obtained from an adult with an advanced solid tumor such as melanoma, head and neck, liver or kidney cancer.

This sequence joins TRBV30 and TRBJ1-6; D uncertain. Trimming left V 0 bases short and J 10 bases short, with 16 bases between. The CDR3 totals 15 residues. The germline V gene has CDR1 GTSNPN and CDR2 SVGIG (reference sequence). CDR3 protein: CAWSVDTLGRSPLHF. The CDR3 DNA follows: TGTGCCTGGAGTGTTGACACCCTCGGCAGGTCACCCCTCCACTTT. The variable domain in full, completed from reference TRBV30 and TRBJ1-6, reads SQTIHQWPATLVQPVGSPLSLECTVEGTSNPNLYWYRQAAGRGLQLLFYSVGIGQISSEVPQNLSASRPQDRQFILSSKKLLLSDSGFYLCAWSVDTLGRSPLHFGNGTRLTVT.

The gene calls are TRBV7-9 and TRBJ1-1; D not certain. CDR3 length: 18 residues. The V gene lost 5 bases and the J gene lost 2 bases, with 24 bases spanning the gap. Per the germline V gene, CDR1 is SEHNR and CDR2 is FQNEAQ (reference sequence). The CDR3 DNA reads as TGTGCCAGCAGCCGATACTCATCACCCCAGACCGTCAACACTGAAGCTTTCTTT. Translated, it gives CASSRYSSPQTVNTEAFF.

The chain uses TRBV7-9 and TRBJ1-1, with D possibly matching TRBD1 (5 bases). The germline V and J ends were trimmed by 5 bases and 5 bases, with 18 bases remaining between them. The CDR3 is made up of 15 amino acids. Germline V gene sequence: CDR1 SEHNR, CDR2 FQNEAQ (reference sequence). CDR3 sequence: CASSLRGGAPTEAFF. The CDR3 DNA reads TGTGCCAGCAGCCTCCGGGGCGGGGCCCCAACTGAAGCTTTCTTT.

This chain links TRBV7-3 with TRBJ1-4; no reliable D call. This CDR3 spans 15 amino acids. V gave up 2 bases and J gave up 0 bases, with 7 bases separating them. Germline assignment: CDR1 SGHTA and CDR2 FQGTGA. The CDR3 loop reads CASSLFNATNEKLFF. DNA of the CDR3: TGTGCCAGCAGCTTATTTAATGCAACTAATGAAAAACTGTTTTTT.

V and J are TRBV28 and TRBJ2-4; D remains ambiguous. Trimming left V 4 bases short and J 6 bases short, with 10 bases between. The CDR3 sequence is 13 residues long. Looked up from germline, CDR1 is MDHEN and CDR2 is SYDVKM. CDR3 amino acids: CASSSPPGNIQYF. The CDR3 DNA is TGTGCCAGCAGTTCCCCGCCTGGAAACATTCAGTACTTC. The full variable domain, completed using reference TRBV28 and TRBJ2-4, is DVKVTQSSRYLVKRTGEKVFLECVQDMDHENMFWYRQDPGLGLRLIYFSYDVKMKEKGDIPEGYSVSREKKERFSLILESASTNQTSMYLCASSSPPGNIQYFGAGTRLSVL.

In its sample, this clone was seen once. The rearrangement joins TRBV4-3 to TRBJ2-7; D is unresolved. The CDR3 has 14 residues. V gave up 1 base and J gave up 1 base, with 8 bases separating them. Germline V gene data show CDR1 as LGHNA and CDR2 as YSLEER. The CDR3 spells CASSQGRASYEQYF. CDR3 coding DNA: TGCGCCAGCAGCCAAGGACGAGCATCCTACGAGCAGTACTTC.

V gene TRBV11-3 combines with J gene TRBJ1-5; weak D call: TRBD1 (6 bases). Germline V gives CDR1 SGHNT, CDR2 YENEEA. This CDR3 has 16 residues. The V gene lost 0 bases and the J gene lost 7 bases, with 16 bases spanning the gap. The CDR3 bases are TGTGCCAGCAGCTTAGATCGTAACAGGGCACGGCAGCCCCAGCATTTT. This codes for CASSLDRNRARQPQHF.

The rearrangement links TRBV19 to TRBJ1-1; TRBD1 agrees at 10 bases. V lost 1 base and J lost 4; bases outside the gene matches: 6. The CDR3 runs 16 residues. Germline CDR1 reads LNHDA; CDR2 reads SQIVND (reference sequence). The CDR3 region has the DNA TGTGCCAGTAGTATAGCTTTGACAGGGGGCCGCACTGAAGCTTTCTTT. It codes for CASSIALTGGRTEAFF.

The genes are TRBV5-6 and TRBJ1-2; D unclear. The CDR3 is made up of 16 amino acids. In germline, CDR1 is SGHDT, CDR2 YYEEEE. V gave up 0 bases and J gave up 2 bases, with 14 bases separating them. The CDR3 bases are TGTGCCAGCAGCTTGGTTGTCAGTTCTCAGAACTATGGCTACACCTTC. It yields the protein CASSLVVSSQNYGYTF.

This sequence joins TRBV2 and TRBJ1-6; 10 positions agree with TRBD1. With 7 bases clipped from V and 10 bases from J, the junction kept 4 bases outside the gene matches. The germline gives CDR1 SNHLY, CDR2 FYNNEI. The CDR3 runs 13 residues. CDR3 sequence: CASMGTGVSPLHF. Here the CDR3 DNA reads TGTGCCAGCATGGGGACAGGGGTATCACCCCTCCACTTT.

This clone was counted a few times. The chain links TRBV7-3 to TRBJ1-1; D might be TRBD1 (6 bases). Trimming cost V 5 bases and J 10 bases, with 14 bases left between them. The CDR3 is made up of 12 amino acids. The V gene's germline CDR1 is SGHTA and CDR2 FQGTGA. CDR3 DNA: TGTGCCAGCAGCGGGTACAGGGATCTAGCTTTCTTT. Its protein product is CASSGYRDLAFF.

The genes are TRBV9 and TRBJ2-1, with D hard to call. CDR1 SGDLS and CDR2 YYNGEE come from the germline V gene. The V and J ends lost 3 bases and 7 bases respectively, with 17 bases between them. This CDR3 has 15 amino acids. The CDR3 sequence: CASSAGSVASNEQFF. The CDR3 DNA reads TGTGCCAGCAGCGCCGGATCCGTAGCCTCGAATGAGCAGTTCTTC.

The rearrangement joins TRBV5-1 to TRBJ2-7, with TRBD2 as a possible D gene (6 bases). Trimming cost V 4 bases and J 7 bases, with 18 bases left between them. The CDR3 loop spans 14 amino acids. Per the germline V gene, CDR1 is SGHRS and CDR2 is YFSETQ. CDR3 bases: TGCGCCAGCAGCCCCCTCCGGGAGCCTAAAGAGCAGTACTTC. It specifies CASSPLREPKEQYF.

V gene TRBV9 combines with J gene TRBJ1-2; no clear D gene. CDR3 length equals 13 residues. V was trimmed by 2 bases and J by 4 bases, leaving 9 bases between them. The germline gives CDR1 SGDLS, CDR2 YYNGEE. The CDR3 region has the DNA TGTGCCAGCAGCGTCTCAGCCACCTATGGCTACACCTTC. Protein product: CASSVSATYGYTF.

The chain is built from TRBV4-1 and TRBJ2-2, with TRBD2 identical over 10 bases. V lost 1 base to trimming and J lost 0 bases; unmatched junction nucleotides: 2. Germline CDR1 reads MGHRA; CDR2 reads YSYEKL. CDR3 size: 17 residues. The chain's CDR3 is CASSQGGLAANTGELFF. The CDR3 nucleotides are TGCGCCAGCAGCCAAGGAGGACTAGCGGCGAACACCGGGGAGCTGTTTTTT.

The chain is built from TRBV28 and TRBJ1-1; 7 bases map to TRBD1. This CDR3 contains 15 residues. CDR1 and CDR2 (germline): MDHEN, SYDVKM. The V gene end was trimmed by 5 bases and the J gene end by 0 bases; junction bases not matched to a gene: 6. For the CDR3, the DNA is TGTGCCAGCAGTACGACAGGGCTTTTGAACACTGAAGCTTTCTTT. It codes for CASSTTGLLNTEAFF.

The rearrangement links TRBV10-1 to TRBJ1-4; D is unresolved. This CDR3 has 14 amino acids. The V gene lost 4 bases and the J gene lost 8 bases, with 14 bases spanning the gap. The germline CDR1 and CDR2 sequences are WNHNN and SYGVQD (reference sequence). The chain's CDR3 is CASSGDISGEKLFF. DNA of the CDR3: TGCGCCAGCAGTGGCGACATTTCAGGCGAAAAACTGTTTTTT.

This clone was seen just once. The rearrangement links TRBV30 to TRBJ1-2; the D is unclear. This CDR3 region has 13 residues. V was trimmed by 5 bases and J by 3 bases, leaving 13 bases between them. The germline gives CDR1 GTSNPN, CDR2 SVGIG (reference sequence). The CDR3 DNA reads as TGTGCCTGGGCGAACGGGGAAGACTATGGCTACACCTTC. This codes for CAWANGEDYGYTF.

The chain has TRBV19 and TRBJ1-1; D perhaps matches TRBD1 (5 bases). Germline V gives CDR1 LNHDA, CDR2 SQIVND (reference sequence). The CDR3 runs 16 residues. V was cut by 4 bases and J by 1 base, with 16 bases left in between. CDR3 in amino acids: CASSKGPKGRNTEAFF. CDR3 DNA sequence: TGTGCCAGTAGTAAGGGACCTAAGGGCAGGAACACTGAAGCTTTCTTT. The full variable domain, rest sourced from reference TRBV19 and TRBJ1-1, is DGGITQSPKYLFRKEGQNVTLSCEQNLNHDAMYWYRQDPGQGLRLIYYSQIVNDFQKGDIAEGYSVSREKKESFPLTVTSAQKNPTAFYLCASSKGPKGRNTEAFFGQGTRLTVV.

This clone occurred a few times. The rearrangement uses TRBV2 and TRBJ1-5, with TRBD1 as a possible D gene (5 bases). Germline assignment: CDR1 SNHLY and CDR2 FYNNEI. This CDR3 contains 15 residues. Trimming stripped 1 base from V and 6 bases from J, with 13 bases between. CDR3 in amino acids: CASSEEGAWGQPQHF. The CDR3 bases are TGTGCCAGCAGTGAAGAAGGGGCGTGGGGTCAGCCCCAGCATTTT.

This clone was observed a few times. DNA for the CDR3: TGTGCCAGCATAGCCACATCGAACACTGAAGCTTTCTTT. Translation: CASIATSNTEAFF. The chain recombines TRBV6-1 with TRBJ1-1; the D is unclear. V was clipped by 7 bases and J by 1 base, with 10 bases between them. CDR1 and CDR2 from the germline V gene are MNHNS and SASEGT. This CDR3 has 13 amino acids.

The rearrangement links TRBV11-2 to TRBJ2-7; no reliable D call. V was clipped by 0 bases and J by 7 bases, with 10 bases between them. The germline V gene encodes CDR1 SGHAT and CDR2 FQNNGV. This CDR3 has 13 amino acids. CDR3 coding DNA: TGTGCCAGCAGCTTAGACACACGTACGGAGCAGTACTTC. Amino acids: CASSLDTRTEQYF.